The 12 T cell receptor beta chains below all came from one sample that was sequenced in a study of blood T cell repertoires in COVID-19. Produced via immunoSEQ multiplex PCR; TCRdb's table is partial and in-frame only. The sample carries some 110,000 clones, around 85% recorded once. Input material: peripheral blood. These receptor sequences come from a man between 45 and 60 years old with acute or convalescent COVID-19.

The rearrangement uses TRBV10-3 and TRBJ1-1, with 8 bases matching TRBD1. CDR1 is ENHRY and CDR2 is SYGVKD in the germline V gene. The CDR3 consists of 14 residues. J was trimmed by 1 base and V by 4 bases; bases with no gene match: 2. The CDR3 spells CAISGDRRNTEAFF. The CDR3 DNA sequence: TGTGCCATCAGTGGGGACAGGAGGAACACTGAAGCTTTCTTT.

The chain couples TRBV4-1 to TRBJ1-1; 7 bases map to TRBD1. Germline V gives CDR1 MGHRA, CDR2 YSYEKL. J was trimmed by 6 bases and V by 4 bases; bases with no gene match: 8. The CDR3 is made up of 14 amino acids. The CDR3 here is CASSPQNRGAEAFF. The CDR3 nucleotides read TGCGCCAGCAGCCCACAAAACAGGGGCGCTGAAGCTTTCTTT.

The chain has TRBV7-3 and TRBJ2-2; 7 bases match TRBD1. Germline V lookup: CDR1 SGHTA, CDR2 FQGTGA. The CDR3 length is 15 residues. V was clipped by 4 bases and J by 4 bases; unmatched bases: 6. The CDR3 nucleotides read TGTGCCAGCAGCTCCCGACAGGGACCCACCGGGGAGCTGTTTTTT. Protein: CASSSRQGPTGELFF.

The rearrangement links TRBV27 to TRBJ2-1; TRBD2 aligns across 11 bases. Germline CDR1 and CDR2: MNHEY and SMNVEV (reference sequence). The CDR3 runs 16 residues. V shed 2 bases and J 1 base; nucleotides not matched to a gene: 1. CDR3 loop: CASSLGTSGSYNEQFF. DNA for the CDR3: TGTGCCAGCAGTTTAGGGACTAGCGGTTCCTACAATGAGCAGTTCTTC.

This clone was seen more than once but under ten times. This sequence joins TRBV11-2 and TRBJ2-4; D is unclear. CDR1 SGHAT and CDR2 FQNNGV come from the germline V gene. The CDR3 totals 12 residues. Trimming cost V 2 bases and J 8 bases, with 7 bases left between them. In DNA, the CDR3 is TGTGCCAGCAGCTTAATGGAGCACATTCAGTACTTC. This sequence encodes CASSLMEHIQYF.

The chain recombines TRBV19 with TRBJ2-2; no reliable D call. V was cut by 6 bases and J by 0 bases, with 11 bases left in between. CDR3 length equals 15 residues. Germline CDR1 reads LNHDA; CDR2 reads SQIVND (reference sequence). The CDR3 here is CASRKTTPNTGELFF. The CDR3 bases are TGTGCCAGTAGGAAAACAACGCCGAACACCGGGGAGCTGTTTTTT. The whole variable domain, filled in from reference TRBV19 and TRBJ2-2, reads DGGITQSPKYLFRKEGQNVTLSCEQNLNHDAMYWYRQDPGQGLRLIYYSQIVNDFQKGDIAEGYSVSREKKESFPLTVTSAQKNPTAFYLCASRKTTPNTGELFFGEGSRLTVL.

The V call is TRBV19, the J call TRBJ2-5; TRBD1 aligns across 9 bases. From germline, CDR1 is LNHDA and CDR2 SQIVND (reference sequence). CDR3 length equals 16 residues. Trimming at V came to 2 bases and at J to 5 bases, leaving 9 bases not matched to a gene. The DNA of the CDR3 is TGTGCCAGTAGTATACGAGGACAGGGGCAGGGGGAGACCCAGTACTTC. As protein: CASSIRGQGQGETQYF.

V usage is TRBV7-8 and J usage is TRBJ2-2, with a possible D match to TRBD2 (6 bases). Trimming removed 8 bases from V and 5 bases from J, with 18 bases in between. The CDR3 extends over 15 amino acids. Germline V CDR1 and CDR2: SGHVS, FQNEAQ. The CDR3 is CASYSPLALTGELFF. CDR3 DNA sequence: TGTGCCAGCTATAGCCCCCTAGCGCTTACCGGGGAGCTGTTTTTT.

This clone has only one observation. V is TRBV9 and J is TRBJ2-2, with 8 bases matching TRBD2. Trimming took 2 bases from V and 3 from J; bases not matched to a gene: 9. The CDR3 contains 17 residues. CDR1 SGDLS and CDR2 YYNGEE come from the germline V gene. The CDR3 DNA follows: TGTGCCAGCAGCGTTCCACCGGGGGGGGCCGACACCGGGGAGCTGTTTTTT. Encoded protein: CASSVPPGGADTGELFF.

DNA of the CDR3: TGCAGACCGACAGGGAACACTGAAGCTTTCTTT. This sequence encodes CRPTGNTEAFF. This chain links TRBV20-1 with TRBJ1-1; the D gene is possibly TRBD1 (6 bases). CDR3 length equals 11 residues. The V gene's germline CDR1 is DFQATT and CDR2 SNEGSKA (reference sequence).

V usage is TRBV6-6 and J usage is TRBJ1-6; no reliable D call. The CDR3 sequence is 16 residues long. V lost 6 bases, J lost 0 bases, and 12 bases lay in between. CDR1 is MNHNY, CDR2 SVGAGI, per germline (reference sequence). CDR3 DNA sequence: TGTGCCAGCAGCCCAGCGAGTAGCTCCTATAATTCACCCCTCCACTTT. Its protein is CASSPASSSYNSPLHF.

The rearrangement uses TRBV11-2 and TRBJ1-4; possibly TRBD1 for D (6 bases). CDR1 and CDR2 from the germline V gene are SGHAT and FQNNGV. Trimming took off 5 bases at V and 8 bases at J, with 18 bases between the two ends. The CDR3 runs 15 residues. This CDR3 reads CASSTSGTRGEKLFF. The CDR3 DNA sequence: TGTGCCAGCAGCACGTCCGGGACACGTGGCGAAAAACTGTTTTTT.